This T cell receptor (beta chain) was profiled in a study of CD8 T cells in Susac syndrome. Reverse transcription of 0.5 to 1 ug RNA was performed with random hexamers. TCR beta CDR3 was amplified by immunoSEQ covering 54 Vbeta and 13 Jbeta. TCRdb reprocessed the immunoSEQ multiplex PCR reads with MiXCR, giving one entry per CDR3 protein. In the table there are fewer than 200,000 distinct CDR3 sequences, about 94% of which are singletons. Germline values: CDR1 ENHRY, CDR2 SYGVKD. V was pared by 8 bases and J by 2 bases, with 22 bases between. The CDR3 has 16 amino acids. The origin of this receptor is a human donor in good health. Sequencing was carried out using CD4+ T cells from PBMCs. This chain uses TRBV10-3 with TRBJ2-7; D might be TRBD1 or TRBD2, each matching 6 bases. CDR3 in amino acids: CAISRFTGGSTYEQYF. CDR3 bases: TGTGCCATCTCGAGGTTCACCGGGGGCTCAACCTACGAGCAGTACTTC.